This paragraph covers one TCR beta chain sequence. Its antigen is unidentified. The sample belongs to a study of naive and memory T cell subsets. Four subsets defined by CD45RA and CD27 were sorted after CD3, CD4, CD8 and live/dead staining. The beta constant-region primer was an equimolar mix of two oligonucleotides covering TRBC1 and TRBC2. TCRdb reanalysed the UMI-ligation and nested PCR reads using MiXCR and keeps one entry per CDR3 protein. Among 130,000 to 150,000 distinct CDR3 sequences listed, approximately 17% were seen once. Study observations and caveats: TCR abundance followed a power law differing between naive and memory subsets. Clonotypes are single alpha or beta chains, not paired receptors.

This clonotype was obtained from a human donor in good health. Sequencing used naive CD4+ T cells from blood.

The CDR3 DNA reads TGCAGCGTTGAAGGCGCCAGGGGCAACCCTGGCTACACCTTC. Translation gives CSVEGARGNPGYTF. The V and J genes are TRBV29-1 and TRBJ1-2, with D perhaps matching TRBD1 (6 bases). Trimming took 1 base from V and 7 from J, leaving 16 bases between them. CDR1 and CDR2 (germline): SQVTM, ANQGSEA. The CDR3 totals 14 residues. Combining the CDR3 with reference TRBV29-1 and TRBJ1-2 gives the whole variable domain SAVISQKPSRDICQRGTSLTIQCQVDSQVTMMFWYRQQPGQSLTLIATANQGSEATYESGFVIDKFPISRPNLTFSTLTVSNMSPEDSSIYLCSVEGARGNPGYTFGSGTRLTVV.